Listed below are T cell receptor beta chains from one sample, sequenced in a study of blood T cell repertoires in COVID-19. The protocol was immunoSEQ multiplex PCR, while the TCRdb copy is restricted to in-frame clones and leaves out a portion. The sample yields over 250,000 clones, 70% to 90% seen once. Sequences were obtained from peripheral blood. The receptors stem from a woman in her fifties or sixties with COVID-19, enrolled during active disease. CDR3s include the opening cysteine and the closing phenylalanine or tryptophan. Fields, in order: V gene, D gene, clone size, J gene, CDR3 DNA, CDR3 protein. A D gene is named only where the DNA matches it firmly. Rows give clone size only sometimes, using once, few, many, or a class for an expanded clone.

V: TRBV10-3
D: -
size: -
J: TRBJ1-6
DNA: TGTGCCATCAGTGAGTCTCGGGTGAGACAGCTTGATTCACCCCTCCACTTT
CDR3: CAISESRVRQLDSPLHF

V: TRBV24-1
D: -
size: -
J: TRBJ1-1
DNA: TGTGCCACCAGTACCGGGACACGAGCTTTCTTT
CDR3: CATSTGTRAFF

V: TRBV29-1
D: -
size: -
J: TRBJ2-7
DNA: TGCAGCGTTGGACTGGGTGTCTACGAGCAGTACTTC
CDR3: CSVGLGVYEQYF

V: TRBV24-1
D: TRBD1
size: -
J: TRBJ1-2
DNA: TGTGCCACCAGTGATTCTTCCGGGACAGGCGATTATGGCTACACCTTC
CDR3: CATSDSSGTGDYGYTF

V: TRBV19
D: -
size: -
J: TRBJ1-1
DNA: TGTGCCAGTAGTATTCCTGGCAGGGGACCTGAAGCTTTCTTT
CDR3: CASSIPGRGPEAFF

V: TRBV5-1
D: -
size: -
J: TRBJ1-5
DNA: TGCGCCAGCAGCGGGGACACCAATCAGCCCCAGCATTTT
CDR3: CASSGDTNQPQHF

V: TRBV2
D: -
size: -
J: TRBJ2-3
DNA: TGTGCCAGCAGTGGACAGGTTAGAACAGATACGCAGTATTTT
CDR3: CASSGQVRTDTQYF

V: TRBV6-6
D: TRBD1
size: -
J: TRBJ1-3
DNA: TGTGCCAGCAGTTGGACAGGGGGCGGAAACACCATATATTTT
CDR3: CASSWTGGGNTIYF

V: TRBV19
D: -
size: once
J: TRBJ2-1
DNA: TGTGCCAGTAGTATAGGACGAACTAGTTCCGATGAGCAGTTCTTC
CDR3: CASSIGRTSSDEQFF

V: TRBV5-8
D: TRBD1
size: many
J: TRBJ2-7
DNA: TGTGCCAGCAGCTCGGGCCGGGACAGGGACGGCGAGCAGTACTTC
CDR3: CASSSGRDRDGEQYF

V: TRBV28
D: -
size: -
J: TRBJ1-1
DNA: TGTGCCAGCAGACTCGGGGGGCGCGCGTCCCCTGAAGCTTTCTTT
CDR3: CASRLGGRASPEAFF

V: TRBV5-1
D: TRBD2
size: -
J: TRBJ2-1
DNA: TGCGCCAGCGCCGACGGGACTAGCACTGAGCAGTTCTTC
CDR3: CASADGTSTEQFF

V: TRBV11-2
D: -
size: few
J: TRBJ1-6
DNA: TGTGCCAGCAGCCCAACTCCGGGGAGCTCCTATAATTCACCCCTCCACTTT
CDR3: CASSPTPGSSYNSPLHF

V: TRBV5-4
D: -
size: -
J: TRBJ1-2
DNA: TGTGCCAGCAGCTGGTCCGGGATTGGGTTTGGCTACACCTTC
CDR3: CASSWSGIGFGYTF

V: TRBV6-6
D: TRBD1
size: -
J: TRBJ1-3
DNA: TGTGCCAGCAGCCGGGACAGGGCCTCTGGAAACACCATATATTTT
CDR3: CASSRDRASGNTIYF

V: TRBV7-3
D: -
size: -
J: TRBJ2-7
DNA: TGTGCCAGCAGCTTAACGGACAGCCCCTACTACGAGCAGTACTTC
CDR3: CASSLTDSPYYEQYF

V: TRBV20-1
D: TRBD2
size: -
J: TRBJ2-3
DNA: TGCAGTGCTAGTCAGCGGGAGGGCCCAGATACGCAGTATTTT
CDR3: CSASQREGPDTQYF

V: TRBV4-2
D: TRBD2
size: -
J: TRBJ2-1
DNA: TGTGCCAGCAGCCAAGAGCCAGCGGGAGAGATCAATGAGCAGTTCTTC
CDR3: CASSQEPAGEINEQFF

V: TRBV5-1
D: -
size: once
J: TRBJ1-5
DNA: TGCGCCAGCAGCTTTACAGGGTTAGGTCAGCCCCAGCATTTT
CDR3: CASSFTGLGQPQHF

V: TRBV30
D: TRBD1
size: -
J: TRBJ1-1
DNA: TGTGCCCGGCAGGGGGCCCTGAACACTGAAGCTTTCTTT
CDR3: CARQGALNTEAFF

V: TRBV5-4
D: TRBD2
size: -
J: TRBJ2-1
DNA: TGTGCCAGCAGCATTGGGGCCCCCTCACGCGGGAGCTACAATGAGCAGTTCTTC
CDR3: CASSIGAPSRGSYNEQFF

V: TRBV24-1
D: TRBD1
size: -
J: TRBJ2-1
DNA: TGTGCCACCAGTGATACCCGGACAGGCGCTAACTACAATGAGCAGTTCTTC
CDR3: CATSDTRTGANYNEQFF

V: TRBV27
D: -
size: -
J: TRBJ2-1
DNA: TGTGCCAGCAGTTTATTAGGGACAACTCACAATGAGCAGTTCTTC
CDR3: CASSLLGTTHNEQFF

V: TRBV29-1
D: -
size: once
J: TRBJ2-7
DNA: TGCAGCGTTTCGGGGGTGGGCGAGCAGTACTTC
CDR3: CSVSGVGEQYF

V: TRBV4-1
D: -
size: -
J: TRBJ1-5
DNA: TGCGCCAGCAGCCAAGTTGGGACAACTAGCAATCAGCCCCAGCATTTT
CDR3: CASSQVGTTSNQPQHF

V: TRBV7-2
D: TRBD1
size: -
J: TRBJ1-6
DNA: TGTGCCAGCAGCTTAATCGGGGACAGTGGATCACCCCTCCACTTT
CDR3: CASSLIGDSGSPLHF

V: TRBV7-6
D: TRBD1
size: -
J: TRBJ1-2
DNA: TGTGCCAGCAGCCCCTCCGGACAGGGAAACTATGGCTACACCTTC
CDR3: CASSPSGQGNYGYTF

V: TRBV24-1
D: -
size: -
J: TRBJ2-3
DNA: TGTGCCACCAGTGATTTCGGACTTAATACGCAGTATTTT
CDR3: CATSDFGLNTQYF

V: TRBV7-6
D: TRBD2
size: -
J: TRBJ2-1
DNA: TGTGCCAGCAGCTTAGTAGCGGGGTTCCTTTATGAGCAGTTCTTC
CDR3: CASSLVAGFLYEQFF

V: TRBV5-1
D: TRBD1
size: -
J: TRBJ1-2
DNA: TGCGCCAGCAGCATTGGACAGGGCAACTATGGCTACACCTTC
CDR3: CASSIGQGNYGYTF

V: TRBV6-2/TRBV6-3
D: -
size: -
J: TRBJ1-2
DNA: TGTGCCAGCAGTTACCGATTTCCTCGGGTGGAAGACTATGGCTACACCTTC
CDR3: CASSYRFPRVEDYGYTF

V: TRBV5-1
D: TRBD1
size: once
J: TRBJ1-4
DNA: TGCGCCAGCAGCTTTCAGGGGGCAACTAATGAAAAACTGTTTTTT
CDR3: CASSFQGATNEKLFF

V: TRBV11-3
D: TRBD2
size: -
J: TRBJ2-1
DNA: TGTGCCAGCAGCACCTCATTGGCGGGGGGCTATAACCCCGAGCAGTTCTTC
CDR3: CASSTSLAGGYNPEQFF